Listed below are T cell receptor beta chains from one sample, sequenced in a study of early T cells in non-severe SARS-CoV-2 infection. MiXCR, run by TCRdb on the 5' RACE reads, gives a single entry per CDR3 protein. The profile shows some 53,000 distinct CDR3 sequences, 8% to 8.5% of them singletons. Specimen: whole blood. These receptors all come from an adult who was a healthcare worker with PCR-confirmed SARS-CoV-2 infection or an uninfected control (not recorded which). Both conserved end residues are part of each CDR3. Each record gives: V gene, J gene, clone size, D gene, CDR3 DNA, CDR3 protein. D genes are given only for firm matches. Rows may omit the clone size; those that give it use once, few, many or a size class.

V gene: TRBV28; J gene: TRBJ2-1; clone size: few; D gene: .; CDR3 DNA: TGTGCCAGCAGTTCTACAGGGTCCTCCTACAATGAGCAGTTCTTC; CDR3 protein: CASSSTGSSYNEQFF
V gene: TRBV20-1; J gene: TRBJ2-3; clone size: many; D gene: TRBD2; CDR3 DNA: TGCAGTGCTTCTTATGGACTAGCGGGAACAGATACGCAGTATTTT; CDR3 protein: CSASYGLAGTDTQYF
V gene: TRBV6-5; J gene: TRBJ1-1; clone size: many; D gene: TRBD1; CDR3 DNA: TGTGCCAGCAGTCGACAGGGGGGTATGAACACTGAAGCTTTCTTT; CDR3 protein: CASSRQGGMNTEAFF
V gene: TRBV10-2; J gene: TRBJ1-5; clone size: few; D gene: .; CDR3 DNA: TGCGCCAGCAGTGAGGCCTTTGTATGGGGCAATCAGCCCCAGCATTTT; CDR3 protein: CASSEAFVWGNQPQHF
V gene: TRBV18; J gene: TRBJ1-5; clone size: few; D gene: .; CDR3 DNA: TGTGCCAGCTCACCAGAGGGTACAGGTATCAATCAGCCCCAGCATTTT; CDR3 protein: CASSPEGTGINQPQHF
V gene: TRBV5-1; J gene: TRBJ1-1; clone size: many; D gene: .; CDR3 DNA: TGCGCCAGCAGCAGAGCCACCGGGACGGGGCTTGATGAAGCTTTCTTT; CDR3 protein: CASSRATGTGLDEAFF
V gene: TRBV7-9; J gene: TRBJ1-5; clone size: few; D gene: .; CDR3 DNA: TGTGCCAGCAGCCCGACCGAGAGCAATCAGCCCCAGCATTTT; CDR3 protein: CASSPTESNQPQHF
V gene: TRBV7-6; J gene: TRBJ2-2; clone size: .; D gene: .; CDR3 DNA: TGTGCCAGCAGCGCCCTCATACGCGGGGACTCCACCGGGGAGCTGTTTTTT; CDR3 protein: CASSALIRGDSTGELFF
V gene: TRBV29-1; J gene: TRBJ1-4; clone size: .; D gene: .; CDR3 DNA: TGCAGCGTCAGACAGGAGGGGGAAAAACTGTTTTTT; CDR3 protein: CSVRQEGEKLFF
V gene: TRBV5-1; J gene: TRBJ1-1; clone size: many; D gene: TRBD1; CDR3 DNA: TGCGCCAGCAGCGGGGACAGTTTCGGGGTTCTTAACACTGAAGCTTTCTTT; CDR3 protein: CASSGDSFGVLNTEAFF
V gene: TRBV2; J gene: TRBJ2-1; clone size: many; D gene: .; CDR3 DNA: TGTGCCAGCAGTGCATCTAACTACAATGAGCAGTTCTTC; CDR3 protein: CASSASNYNEQFF
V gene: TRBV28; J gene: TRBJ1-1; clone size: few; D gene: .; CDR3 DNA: TGTGCCAGCAGTTTACTGGTGACGGCCCTATCCACTGAAGCTTTCTTT; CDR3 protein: CASSLLVTALSTEAFF
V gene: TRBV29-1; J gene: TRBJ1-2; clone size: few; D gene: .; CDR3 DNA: TGCAGCGCCCTAACGGGATCCAACTATGGCTACACCTTC; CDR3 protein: CSALTGSNYGYTF
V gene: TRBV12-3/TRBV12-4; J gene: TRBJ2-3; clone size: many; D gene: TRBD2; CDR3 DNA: TGTGCCAGCAGCTTACTAGCGCATACGCAGTATTTT; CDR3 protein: CASSLLAHTQYF
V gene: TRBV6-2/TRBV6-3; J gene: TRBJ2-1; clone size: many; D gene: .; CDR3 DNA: TGTGCCAGCAGTTTAATCCCCCCCAGCAACAATGAGCAGTTCTTC; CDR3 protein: CASSLIPPSNNEQFF
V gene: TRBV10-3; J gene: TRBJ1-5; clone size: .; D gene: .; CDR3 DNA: TGTGCCATCAGTGAGTCGGCGGAGGCAAGCAATCAGCCCCAGCATTTT; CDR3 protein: CAISESAEASNQPQHF
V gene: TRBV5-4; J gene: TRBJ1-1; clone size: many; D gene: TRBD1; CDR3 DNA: TGTGCCAGCAGCTTGGCACCCCTCGGGACAGGGGGGTTCGCTGAAGCTTTCTTT; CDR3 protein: CASSLAPLGTGGFAEAFF
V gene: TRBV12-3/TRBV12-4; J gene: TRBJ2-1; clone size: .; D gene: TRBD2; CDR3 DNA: TGTGCCAGCAGTTTAACGCTAGCGGGAATTGCCTACAATGAGCAGTTCTTC; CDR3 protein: CASSLTLAGIAYNEQFF
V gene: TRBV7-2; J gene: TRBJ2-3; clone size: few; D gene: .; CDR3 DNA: TGTGCCAGCACCCGGGAAGGGGGCACAGATACGCAGTATTTT; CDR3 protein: CASTREGGTDTQYF
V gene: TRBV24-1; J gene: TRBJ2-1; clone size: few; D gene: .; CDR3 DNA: TGTGCCACCAGTGATCGGACACTGTACAATGAGCAGTTCTTC; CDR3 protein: CATSDRTLYNEQFF
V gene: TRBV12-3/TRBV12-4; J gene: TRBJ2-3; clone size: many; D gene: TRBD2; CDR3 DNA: TGTGCCAGCAGCCAACCCGGGGGGGGGTTTGGAGATACGCAGTATTTT; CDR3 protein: CASSQPGGGFGDTQYF
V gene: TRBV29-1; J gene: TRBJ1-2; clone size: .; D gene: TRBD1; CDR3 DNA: TGCAGCGTCGTATCCGGGACAGGGTATGGCTACACCTTC; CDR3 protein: CSVVSGTGYGYTF
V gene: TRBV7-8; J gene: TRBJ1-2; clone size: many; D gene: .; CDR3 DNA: TGTGCCAGCACCCCGTGGAGGGGCTCCTATGGCTACACCTTC; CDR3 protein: CASTPWRGSYGYTF
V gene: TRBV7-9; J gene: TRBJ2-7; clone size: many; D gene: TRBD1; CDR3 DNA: TGTGCCAGCAGCCACTGGGACAGGGCAGGGGAGCAGTACTTC; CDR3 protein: CASSHWDRAGEQYF
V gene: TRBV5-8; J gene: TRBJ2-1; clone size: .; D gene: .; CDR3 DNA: TGTGCCAGCATCCGGGGGGCGAGCTCCTACAATGAGCAGTTCTTC; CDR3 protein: CASIRGASSYNEQFF
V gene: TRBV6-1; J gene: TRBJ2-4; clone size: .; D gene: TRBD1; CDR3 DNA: TGTGCCAGCAGTGAAGTTAGGCAGGGGGCGAAAAACATTCAGTACTTC; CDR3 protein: CASSEVRQGAKNIQYF
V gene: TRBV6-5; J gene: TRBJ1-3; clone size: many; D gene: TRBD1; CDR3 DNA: TGTGCCAGCAGTCCGGACAGGGGACGAAACACCATATATTTT; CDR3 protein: CASSPDRGRNTIYF
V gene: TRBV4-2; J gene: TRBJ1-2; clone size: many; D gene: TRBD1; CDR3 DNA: TGTGCCAGCAGCCAACCGGGACAGGCAAACTATGGCTACACCTTC; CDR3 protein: CASSQPGQANYGYTF
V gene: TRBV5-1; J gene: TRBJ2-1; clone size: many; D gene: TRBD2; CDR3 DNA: TGCGCCAGCAGCTTGATAGCGGGAGCGGAAATCGAGCAGTTCTTC; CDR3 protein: CASSLIAGAEIEQFF
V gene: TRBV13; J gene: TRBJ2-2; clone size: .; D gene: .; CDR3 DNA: TGTGCCAGCAGCACCAGGGGTGCCGGGGAGCTGTTTTTT; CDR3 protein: CASSTRGAGELFF
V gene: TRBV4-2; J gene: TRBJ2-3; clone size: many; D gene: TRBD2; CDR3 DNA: TGTGCCAGCAGCCAATGGCCCCCTAGCGGGAGATCATCAAGCACAGATACGCAGTATTTT; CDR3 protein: CASSQWPPSGRSSSTDTQYF
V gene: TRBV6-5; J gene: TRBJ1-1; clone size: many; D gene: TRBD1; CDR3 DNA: TGTGCCAGCAGTTACTACTCAGGGGGTTACGAAGCTTTCTTT; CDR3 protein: CASSYYSGGYEAFF
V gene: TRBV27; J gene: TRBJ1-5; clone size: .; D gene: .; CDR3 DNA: TGTGCCAGCAGTTTACGGGGGGCCATTCAGCCCCAGCATTTT; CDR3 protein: CASSLRGAIQPQHF
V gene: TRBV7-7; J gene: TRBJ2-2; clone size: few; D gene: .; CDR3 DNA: TGTGCTAGCAGCCTGGGACAGAACACCGGGGAGCTGTTTTTT; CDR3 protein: CASSLGQNTGELFF
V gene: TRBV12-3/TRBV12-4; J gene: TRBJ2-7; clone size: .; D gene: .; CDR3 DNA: TGTGCCAGCAGCCGCGGTACAGGGATATACGAGCAGTACTTC; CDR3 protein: CASSRGTGIYEQYF
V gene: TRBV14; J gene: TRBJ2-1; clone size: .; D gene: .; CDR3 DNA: TGTGCCAGCAGCCAATTTCGCAGGGCCAATGAGCAGTTCTTC; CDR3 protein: CASSQFRRANEQFF
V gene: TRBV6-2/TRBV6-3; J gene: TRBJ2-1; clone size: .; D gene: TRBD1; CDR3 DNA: TGTGCCAGCAGTTGGGACAGCTCCTACAATGAGCAGTTCTTC; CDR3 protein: CASSWDSSYNEQFF
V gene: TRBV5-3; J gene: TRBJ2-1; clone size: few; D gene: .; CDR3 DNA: TGTGCCAGAATCGGGCTATACTACAATGAGCAGTTCTTC; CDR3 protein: CARIGLYYNEQFF